Sequencing of this T cell receptor (beta chain) was carried out in a study of cytomegalovirus exposure and HLA in healthy donors. Amplification used 60 Vbeta primers and 13 Jbeta primers. Only in-frame clones appear in the TCRdb table, and some are missing; sequencing was by immunoSEQ multiplex PCR. In the table there are about 210,000 clones, around 82% of which are singletons. V was pared by 4 bases and J by 1 base, with 17 bases between. This CDR3 spans 16 amino acids. Germline assignment: CDR1 SQVTM and CDR2 ANQGSEA. In the case of this clone: Its antigen is unidentified.

General study findings and limits: Analyses of presence/absence relied on an assumption of roughly uniform sequencing depth across donors. Cytomegalovirus association was listed for 164 TCR beta chains. Likely technical artifact: a cluster of highly shared sequence variants.

The chain employs TRBV29-1 and TRBJ1-5; D unresolved. This sequence originates from a woman aged 25 to 39 in good health and CMV-seropositive. The sequenced sample consisted of PBMCs. The DNA for the CDR3 is TGCAGCGTTGTCCGAGGGCGGGGAATGAGCAATCAGCCCCAGCATTTT. This codes for CSVVRGRGMSNQPQHF.